The clone carrying this T cell receptor (beta chain) has a count of ten or more. Its antigen is not known. The data derive from a study of metastatic and nonmetastatic thyroid tumors. Study summary: Repertoires from blood and tumor or nodule tissue of malignant and benign thyroid patients were compared.

CDR3 length: 13 amino acids. V lost 2 bases, J lost 5 bases, and 6 bases lay in between. Germline V lookup: CDR1 LNHDA, CDR2 SQIVND (reference sequence). Study-wide results and caveats: Patients with malignant thyroid tumors reportedly had significantly higher TCR beta diversity than those with benign nodules, in blood and tumor.

Original processing methods: What underpinned the distant-metastasis classifier for papillary thyroid cancer was the set of CDR3 differences across clinicopathological groups. TCRdb re-processed the PCR reads through MiXCR. The V and J calls come from TCRdb's annotation, not from the publication. The table lists 50,000 to 70,000 clones, more than 3.5% of them singletons, with around 20% in the top ten. Patients were all untreated before their thyroid surgery. J is TRBJ1-4 and V is TRBV19; D gene unclear. The TCR was taken from a female donor with papillary thyroid cancer or a benign thyroid nodule (not recorded which). Some clones in this sample may be carry-over from other donors' samples. Sequenced material: blood. In DNA form, the CDR3 reads TGTGCCAGTAGTATACTGAGGAATGAAAAACTGTTTTTT. Translated, it gives CASSILRNEKLFF. Filled out from reference TRBV19 and TRBJ1-4, the complete variable domain reads DGGITQSPKYLFRKEGQNVTLSCEQNLNHDAMYWYRQDPGQGLRLIYYSQIVNDFQKGDIAEGYSVSREKKESFPLTVTSAQKNPTAFYLCASSILRNEKLFFGSGTQLSVL.